These 6 T cell receptor beta chains were sequenced from one sample in a study of blood T cell repertoires in COVID-19. Clones were read by immunoSEQ multiplex PCR, and TCRdb kept only the in-frame ones, dropping some. The sample has over 200,000 clones; around 90% are singletons. The material sequenced was PBMCs or T cells enriched from blood (not recorded which). The origin of the receptors is a man in his thirties or forties who had recovered from COVID-19.

The J gene is TRBJ1-3, the V gene TRBV6-6; no definite D call. The germline V gene encodes CDR1 MNHNY and CDR2 SVGAGI (reference sequence). V was clipped by 5 bases and J by 11 bases, with 16 bases between them. The CDR3 totals 13 residues. DNA for the CDR3: TGTGCCAGCAGTCATAACAACGATCTTTCCATATATTTT. Translation gives CASSHNNDLSIYF.

The CDR3 spells CASSHPGTGTDEQYF. The CDR3 nucleotides are TGTGCCAGCAGCCATCCCGGGACAGGGACTGACGAGCAGTACTTC. The rearrangement joins TRBV3-1 (or the pseudogene TRBV3-2) to TRBJ2-7; 9 positions match TRBD1. This CDR3 comprises 15 residues. The V gene end was trimmed by 3 bases and the J gene end by 5 bases; junction bases not matched to a gene: 8. From germline, CDR1 is LGHDT and CDR2 YNNKEL (reference sequence).

This clone has only one observation. The CDR3 region is CASSQDPTGAAGYTF. The CDR3, as DNA: TGCGCCAGCAGCCAAGACCCCACAGGGGCAGCTGGCTACACCTTC. The rearrangement uses TRBV4-3 and TRBJ1-2, with 7 positions matching TRBD1. The CDR3 is 15 residues long. Germline CDR1 and CDR2: LGHNA and YSLEER. J gave up 7 bases and V 0 bases, and 8 bases lay outside the gene matches.

CDR3 amino acids: CASSQEGGYTF. The CDR3 DNA sequence: TGTGCCAGCAGCCAAGAGGGCGGCTACACCTTC. The genes are TRBV4-2 and TRBJ1-2; D is unclear. V was clipped by 0 bases and J by 8 bases, with 4 bases between them. CDR1 and CDR2 (germline): LGHNA, YNFKEQ. The CDR3 is 11 amino acids.

The gene calls are TRBV10-3 and TRBJ2-1; the D is unclear. In germline, CDR1 is ENHRY, CDR2 SYGVKD. There are 12 residues in the CDR3. Trimming removed 4 bases from V and 9 bases from J, with 10 bases in between. In DNA, the CDR3 is TGTGCCATCAGTGCCATAGTTGCTGAGCAGTTCTTC. It specifies CAISAIVAEQFF.

V gene TRBV19 combines with J gene TRBJ2-3; D is possibly TRBD2 (5 bases). The CDR3 consists of 16 residues. The ends were cut back, 3 bases at V and 6 bases at J, with 19 bases in the middle. The germline CDR1 and CDR2 sequences are LNHDA and SQIVND (reference sequence). CDR3 in DNA: TGTGCCAGTAGTATTTATCGTGTGGGAGTGGCTGATACGCAGTATTTT. Translation: CASSIYRVGVADTQYF.